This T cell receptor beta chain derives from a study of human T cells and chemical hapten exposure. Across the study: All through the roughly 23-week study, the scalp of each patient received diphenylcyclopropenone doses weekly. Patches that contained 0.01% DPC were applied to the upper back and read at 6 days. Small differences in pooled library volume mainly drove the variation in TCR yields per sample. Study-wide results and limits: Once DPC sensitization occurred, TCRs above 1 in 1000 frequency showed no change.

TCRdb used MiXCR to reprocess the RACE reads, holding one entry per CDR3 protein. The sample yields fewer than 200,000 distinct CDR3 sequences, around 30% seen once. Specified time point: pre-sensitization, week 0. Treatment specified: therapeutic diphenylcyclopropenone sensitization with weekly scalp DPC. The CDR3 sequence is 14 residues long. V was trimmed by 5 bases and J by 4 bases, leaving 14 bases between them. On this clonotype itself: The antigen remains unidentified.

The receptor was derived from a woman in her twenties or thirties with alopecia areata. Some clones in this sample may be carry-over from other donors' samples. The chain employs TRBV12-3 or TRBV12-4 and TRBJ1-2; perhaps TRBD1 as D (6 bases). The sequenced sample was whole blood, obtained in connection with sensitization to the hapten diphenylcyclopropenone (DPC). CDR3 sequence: CASSPNQDSYGYTF. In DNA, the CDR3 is TGTGCCAGCAGTCCCAATCAGGACAGCTATGGCTACACCTTC.